This T cell receptor (beta chain) was captured in a study of cytomegalovirus exposure and HLA in healthy donors. For the study at large: The 90 to 150 validation repertoires matched the roughly 670 first-cohort repertoires in platform, a later analysis reported. Findings and limits, study-wide: Approximately 160 TCR beta chains were listed as cytomegalovirus-associated. According to a subsequent analysis, TCR clusters identified in the first cohort showed a tendency to co-occur across the 100 to 150 validation repertoires. The classifier was said to identify cytomegalovirus status with high specificity and sensitivity.

Germline CDR1 and CDR2: LNHNV and YYDKDF (reference sequence). V lost 4 bases and J lost 6; bases outside the gene matches: 6. The CDR3 sequence is 14 residues long. This clone was picked up a small number of times. No antigen is known for it. Assay: immunoSEQ multiplex PCR; the TCRdb copy retains only in-frame clones and omits some. Counted here are under 100,000 clones, roughly 84% occurring once; the ten biggest clones make up 12%. This chain joins TRBV15 and TRBJ2-7, with 10 bases identical to TRBD1. The receptor was isolated from a woman between 18 and 29 years old in good health and CMV-seropositive. The sequenced sample consisted of PBMCs. The CDR3, as DNA: TGTGCCACCAGCACAGCCCGGACAGGGGGCGAGCAGTACTTC. It yields the protein CATSTARTGGEQYF.